What follows is one T cell receptor beta chain and its context. Its antigen is not known. Treatment defined: roughly 11-day PBMC culture with coronavirus spike peptide pools or control peptides (ViraFEST assay). These data are taken from a study of vaccination and CD4 T cells after COVID-19. The Oncomine TCR Beta short-read assay was what sequenced the DNA obtained from cultured CD4+ T cells. In TCRdb, the PCR reads were re-called with MiXCR into one record per CDR3 protein. The sample has fewer than 25,000 distinct CDR3 sequences; about 56% are singletons. In germline, CDR1 is LNHDA, CDR2 SQIVND (reference sequence). The CDR3 contains 12 residues. The V and J ends lost 2 bases and 7 bases respectively, with 6 bases between them.

The sample comprised CD4+ T cells from blood, cultured in vitro. This sequence was found in a human donor who had recovered from COVID-19. The J gene is TRBJ1-5, the V gene TRBV19; D is undetermined. CDR3 nucleotide sequence: TGTGCCAGTAGTATATCCTACCAGCCCCAGCATTTT. The encoded protein is CASSISYQPQHF.